A single sample is the source of the 24 T cell receptor beta chains below, sequenced in a study of shared T cell receptors in the human thymus. The repertoire was sequenced with immunoSEQ multiplex PCR; TCRdb's copy has only in-frame clones and lacks some. The table includes some 700,000 clones, approximately 88% detected once. These data were also reused for a study on human thymus T cells.

Sequencing was performed on thymocytes. All receptors come from a boy under three years old with a congenital heart defect.

This clone turned up a few times. V gene TRBV11-2 combines with J gene TRBJ2-5; D is undetermined. Germline V lookup: CDR1 SGHAT, CDR2 FQNNGV. The V end lost 5 bases, the J end lost 5 bases, and 12 bases lay between the germline ends. There are 13 residues in the CDR3. Written as DNA, the CDR3 is TGTGCCAGCAGCCGGTCCGCTGAGGAGACCCAGTACTTC. Translating it yields CASSRSAEETQYF.

The V gene is TRBV11-3, the J gene TRBJ2-1; 10 nucleotides agree with TRBD2. The germline V gene encodes CDR1 SGHNT and CDR2 YENEEA. V lost 3 bases and J lost 6; bases outside the gene matches: 17. CDR3 size: 19 residues. CDR3 sequence (DNA): TGTGCCAGCAGCTTCCGGAGGCTAGCGGGGGTCGGCCAAAGCAATGAGCAGTTCTTC. Protein sequence: CASSFRRLAGVGQSNEQFF.

The V call is TRBV9, the J call TRBJ1-2; 7 bases map to TRBD1. The V gene end was trimmed by 3 bases and the J gene end by 3 bases; junction bases not matched to a gene: 14. The CDR3 totals 17 residues. Germline CDR1 and CDR2: SGDLS and YYNGEE. The CDR3 nucleotides read TGTGCCAGCAGCGGGCCGGGACAGCCGGGGTCCGACTATGGCTACACCTTC. This sequence encodes CASSGPGQPGSDYGYTF.

The chain combines TRBV6-1 with TRBJ2-5; no definite D call. The length of the CDR3 is 12 residues. Trimming took off 7 bases at V and 4 bases at J, with 10 bases between the two ends. Germline loops: CDR1 MNHNS, CDR2 SASEGT. The CDR3 region has the DNA TGTGCCAGCATCTTTGGGCGAGAGACCCAGTACTTC. This encodes CASIFGRETQYF.

This rearrangement joins TRBV5-4 to TRBJ2-2; perhaps TRBD1 as D (6 bases). The germline gives CDR1 SGHNT, CDR2 YYREEE (reference sequence). The CDR3 has 17 amino acids. The V gene lost 0 bases and the J gene lost 0 bases, with 12 bases spanning the gap. The CDR3 DNA reads as TGTGCCAGCAGCTTGGTCAGGGGTTCCCCGAACACCGGGGAGCTGTTTTTT. This sequence encodes CASSLVRGSPNTGELFF.

The rearrangement links TRBV7-9 to TRBJ2-1, with 8 bases aligning to TRBD2. Germline trimming cut 5 bases from V and 7 bases from J; bases unmatched to any gene: 13. Germline lookup yields CDR1 SEHNR and CDR2 FQNEAQ (reference sequence). The CDR3 loop spans 16 amino acids. The CDR3 here is CASSDQEREFENEQFF. CDR3 nucleotides: TGTGCCAGCAGCGACCAGGAGCGGGAGTTCGAAAATGAGCAGTTCTTC.

The chain's CDR3 is CASSGQGGKEKLFF. CDR3 coding DNA: TGTGCCAGCAGTGGACAGGGGGGGAAGGAAAAACTGTTTTTT. The chain employs TRBV6-1 and TRBJ1-4, with 9 nucleotides matching TRBD1. The germline CDR1 and CDR2 sequences are MNHNS and SASEGT. After removal of 4 bases from V and 8 bases from J, the junction contained 5 bases not matched to a gene. This CDR3 contains 14 residues.

V gene TRBV4-3 combines with J gene TRBJ2-7; 9 nucleotides match TRBD2. CDR1 is LGHNA, CDR2 YSLEER, per germline. V gave up 4 bases and J gave up 3 bases; unmatched junction bases: 16. CDR3 size: 18 residues. CDR3 DNA sequence: TGCGCCAGCAGCCTCGGACTATCCGGGACTAGCCGCAGCTACGAGCAGTACTTC. Protein product: CASSLGLSGTSRSYEQYF.

The genes are TRBV20-1 and TRBJ2-1; no reliable D call. Per germline, CDR1 DFQATT and CDR2 SNEGSKA (reference sequence). The CDR3 consists of 11 residues. Trimming pared 1 base from V and 8 bases from J, leaving 6 bases between. The CDR3 nucleotides are TGCAGTGCTAGAGTTAATCATGAGCAGTTCTTC. The encoded protein is CSARVNHEQFF.

The chain combines TRBV7-2 with TRBJ2-3; unclear D gene. The ends were cut back, 6 bases at V and 6 bases at J, with 10 bases in the middle. CDR1 SGHTA and CDR2 FQGNSA come from the germline V gene. The CDR3 consists of 12 residues. CDR3 protein: CASSPRHDTQYF. In DNA form, the CDR3 reads TGTGCCAGCAGTCCCCGACACGATACGCAGTATTTT. Together with reference TRBV7-2 and TRBJ2-3, the CDR3 gives the full variable domain: GAGVSQSPSNKVTEKGKDVELRCDPISGHTALYWYRQSLGQGLEFLIYFQGNSAPDKSGLPSDRFSAERTGGSVSTLTIQRTQQEDSAVYLCASSPRHDTQYFGPGTRLTVL.

This clone was recorded only once. The chain couples TRBV14 to TRBJ2-7, with 10 bases identical to TRBD2. The germline gives CDR1 SGHDN, CDR2 FVKESK. The CDR3 is 17 amino acids. After removal of 4 bases from V and 4 bases from J, the junction contained 13 bases not matched to a gene. For the CDR3, the DNA is TGTGCCAGCAGCCTAGGGGCTAGCGGGAGAAGGACTTACGAGCAGTACTTC. The encoded protein is CASSLGASGRRTYEQYF.

There are many counts of this clone. The chain is built from TRBV14 and TRBJ1-3, with no clear D. The ends were cut back, 4 bases at V and 7 bases at J, with 5 bases in the middle. The CDR3 spans 11 residues. Germline lookup yields CDR1 SGHDN and CDR2 FVKESK. This CDR3 is CASSRGNTIYF. The CDR3 DNA reads as TGTGCCAGCAGCCGAGGGAACACCATATATTTT.

The gene calls are TRBV5-5 and TRBJ2-7; 10 positions agree with TRBD1. The CDR3 has 15 residues. The V and J ends lost 0 bases and 6 bases, in that order; junction bases with no gene match: 6. Germline V gene data show CDR1 as SGHKS and CDR2 as YYEKEE (reference sequence). CDR3 residues: CASSLGGQGVGEQYF. CDR3 bases: TGTGCCAGCAGCTTGGGTGGACAGGGGGTAGGCGAGCAGTACTTC.

The V and J genes are TRBV2 and TRBJ2-1; 9 bases match TRBD2. The CDR3 is made up of 15 amino acids. J gave up 4 bases and V 2 bases, and 3 bases lay outside the gene matches. Germline CDR1 SNHLY, CDR2 FYNNEI. As DNA, the CDR3 is TGTGCCAGCAGTGAACCGGGACTAGCTTACAATGAGCAGTTCTTC. This sequence encodes CASSEPGLAYNEQFF.

Concerning this clone: The same CDR3 can be traced to other DNA sequences in this sample. This chain links TRBV5-6 with TRBJ2-7, with D possibly TRBD2 on 5 matching bases. The CDR3 runs 16 residues. The ends were cut back, 0 bases at V and 0 bases at J, with 13 bases in the middle. Germline loops: CDR1 SGHDT, CDR2 YYEEEE. The DNA for the CDR3 is TGTGCCAGCAGCTTGGGGGGAGCCTTAATCTCCTACGAGCAGTACTTC. It codes for CASSLGGALISYEQYF. Together with reference TRBV5-6 and TRBJ2-7, the CDR3 gives the full variable domain: DAGVTQSPTHLIKTRGQQVTLRCSPKSGHDTVSWYQQALGQGPQFIFQYYEEEERQRGNFPDRFSGHQFPNYSSELNVNALLLGDSALYLCASSLGGALISYEQYFGPGTRLTVT.

The chain joins TRBV2 to TRBJ2-2; TRBD2 matches at 13 bases. CDR3 length: 17 amino acids. Germline values: CDR1 SNHLY, CDR2 FYNNEI. V lost 7 bases and J lost 1; bases outside the gene matches: 6. The CDR3, as DNA: TGTGCCAGCAAGGGACTAGCGGGGTTGTGGAACACCGGGGAGCTGTTTTTT. Translated: CASKGLAGLWNTGELFF.

This chain joins TRBV7-9 and TRBJ1-5; D is possibly TRBD1 (6 bases). The CDR3 loop spans 14 amino acids. The germline CDR1 and CDR2 sequences are SEHNR and FQNEAQ (reference sequence). V was pared by 4 bases and J by 3 bases, with 10 bases between. The CDR3 DNA sequence: TGTGCCAGCAGCTCAGGGGCATTCAATCAGCCCCAGCATTTT. Residues: CASSSGAFNQPQHF. Drawing the rest from reference TRBV7-9 and TRBJ1-5, the complete variable domain is DTGVSQNPRHKITKRGQNVTFRCDPISEHNRLYWYRQTLGQGPEFLTYFQNEAQLEKSRLLSDRFSAERPKGSFSTLEIQRTEQGDSAMYLCASSSGAFNQPQHFGDGTRLSIL.

The table lists this clone with a count of one. J is TRBJ2-1 and V is TRBV7-9; 7 nucleotides line up with TRBD2. This CDR3 has 13 amino acids. The germline CDR1 and CDR2 sequences are SEHNR and FQNEAQ (reference sequence). This CDR3 reads CATRTRPDNEQFF. CDR3 sequence (DNA): TGTGCAACTCGGACTAGGCCCGACAATGAGCAGTTCTTC.

This sequence joins TRBV12-5 and TRBJ2-2, with D possibly TRBD1 on 5 matching bases. CDR1 LGHNT and CDR2 FRNRAP come from the germline V gene. The CDR3 extends over 14 amino acids. Trimming removed 5 bases from V and 1 base from J, with 8 bases in between. In DNA form, the CDR3 reads TGTGCTAGTGGTAAGGGGCAGAACACCGGGGAGCTGTTTTTT. It specifies CASGKGQNTGELFF.

This clone was picked up one time. V and J are TRBV14 and TRBJ2-6; D not resolved. V gave up 4 bases and J gave up 0 bases, with 13 bases separating them. CDR3 length: 17 amino acids. Germline CDR1 reads SGHDN; CDR2 reads FVKESK. The CDR3 sequence is CASSLMAGISGANVLTF. The CDR3 DNA reads as TGTGCCAGCAGCCTAATGGCAGGAATCTCTGGGGCCAACGTCCTGACTTTC.

This clone was seen a handful of times. The V gene is TRBV11-1, the J gene TRBJ2-1; D unclear. The CDR3 is made up of 19 amino acids. The V end lost 0 bases, the J end lost 0 bases, and 18 bases lay between the germline ends. The V gene's germline CDR1 is SGHAT and CDR2 FQDESV (reference sequence). CDR3 residues: CASSLAIRDTTYSYNEQFF. CDR3 in DNA: TGTGCCAGCAGCTTAGCTATCCGCGATACTACTTACTCCTACAATGAGCAGTTCTTC.

V usage is TRBV13 and J usage is TRBJ2-3; 8 nucleotides match TRBD2. CDR3 length: 15 residues. V was clipped by 2 bases and J by 6 bases; unmatched bases: 7. CDR1 is PRHDT and CDR2 is FYEKMQ in the germline V gene (reference sequence). In nucleotides, the CDR3 is TGTGCCAGCAGCTTACAGCGGGAGCTGCGCGATACGCAGTATTTT. This codes for CASSLQRELRDTQYF. The full variable domain, completed using reference TRBV13 and TRBJ2-3, is AAGVIQSPRHLIKEKRETATLKCYPIPRHDTVYWYQQGPGQDPQFLISFYEKMQSDKGSIPDRFSAQQFSDYHSELNMSSLELGDSALYFCASSLQRELRDTQYFGPGTRLTVL.

This clone came up a few times. V gene TRBV6-1 combines with J gene TRBJ2-7; 7 positions agree with TRBD1. The CDR3 consists of 14 residues. Trimming cost V 5 bases and J 4 bases; bases outside gene matches: 8. Germline V lookup: CDR1 MNHNS, CDR2 SASEGT. The CDR3 is CASSITGVGYEQYF. In DNA form, the CDR3 reads TGTGCCAGCAGTATTACAGGGGTTGGTTACGAGCAGTACTTC.

This rearrangement joins TRBV4-3 to TRBJ2-7; tentatively, D is TRBD2 (6 bases). CDR1 and CDR2 from the germline V gene are LGHNA and YSLEER. Trimming pared 4 bases from V and 2 bases from J, leaving 12 bases between. This CDR3 contains 14 residues. CDR3 loop: CASSPGAGTYEQYF. CDR3 bases: TGCGCCAGCAGCCCCGGGGCGGGAACCTACGAGCAGTACTTC.